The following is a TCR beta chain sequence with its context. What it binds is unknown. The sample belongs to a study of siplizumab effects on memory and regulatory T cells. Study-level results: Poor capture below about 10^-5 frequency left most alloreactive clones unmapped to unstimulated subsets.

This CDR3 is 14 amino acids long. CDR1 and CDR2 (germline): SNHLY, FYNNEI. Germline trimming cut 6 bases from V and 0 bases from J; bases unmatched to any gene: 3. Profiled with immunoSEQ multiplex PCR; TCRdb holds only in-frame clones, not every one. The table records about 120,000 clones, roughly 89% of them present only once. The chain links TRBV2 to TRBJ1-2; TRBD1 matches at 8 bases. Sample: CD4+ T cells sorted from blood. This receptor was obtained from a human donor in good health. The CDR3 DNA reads TGTGCCAGCAGGTGGGACAGGTCTAACTATGGCTACACCTTC. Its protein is CASRWDRSNYGYTF.